The clone carrying this T cell receptor beta chain was observed a few times. V was clipped by 6 bases and J by 7 bases, with 15 bases between them. This CDR3 has 13 amino acids. CDR1 and CDR2 (germline): MNHEY, SVGAGI. These data come from a study of blood T cell repertoires in COVID-19. Overall study context: The samples span acute and convalescent COVID-19 from the United States, Italy and Spain. Nucleic acid was either cDNA or gDNA, and it came from T cells, B-cell-depleted T cells, or PBMCs.

Per the study methods: Reference gene primer amplification yielded estimated nucleated cell counts. Produced via immunoSEQ multiplex PCR; TCRdb's table is partial and in-frame only. V and J calls and clone size are as listed in that table; D and trimming were resolved from the DNA. The sample gives approximately 200,000 clones, about 91% of which show up once; 1.5% is in the top ten. The chain is built from TRBV6-5 and TRBJ2-5; tentative D call: TRBD2 (5 bases). Sequenced material: peripheral blood. The clonotype comes from a young man with active or convalescent COVID-19. CDR3 DNA sequence: TGTGCCAGCAGCATACCGGGAACCCGGACCCAGTACTTC. Residues: CASSIPGTRTQYF.